This T cell receptor (beta chain) was sequenced for a study of T cells in Graves' hyperthyroidism and ophthalmopathy. If no ophthalmopathy progression occurred within 18 months, Graves' hyperthyroidism was stable. Exclusion criteria comprised uncontrolled infection, other autoimmune disease, pregnancy or lactation. In making diagnoses, clinical symptoms, serum thyroxine and TRAb, thyroid ultrasound and orbital computed tomography were all used. The PBMCs were taken from approximately 9 ml of fresh peripheral blood. V shed 6 bases and J 2 bases; nucleotides not matched to a gene: 5. The CDR3 runs to 16 residues. In germline, CDR1 is PRHDT, CDR2 FYEKMQ (reference sequence). This clonotype was counted only a few times. Amplification of TCR beta CDR3 regions was performed using RNA transcripts as template. A set of HTBI primers served as the primers for a first-round RT-PCR of the TCR CDR3. TCRdb processed the multiplex PCR reads anew with MiXCR; each CDR3 protein has one entry. Among some 690,000 distinct CDR3 sequences listed, 17% were seen once.

This sequence originates from a man between 50 and 59 years old with Graves' hyperthyroidism. Sample: blood. The rearrangement uses TRBV13 and TRBJ2-7; 15 nucleotides align to TRBD2. In nucleotides, the CDR3 is TGTGCCAGCAGGACCCGGACTAGCGGGAGGGCCTACGAGCAGTACTTC. Its protein is CASRTRTSGRAYEQYF.